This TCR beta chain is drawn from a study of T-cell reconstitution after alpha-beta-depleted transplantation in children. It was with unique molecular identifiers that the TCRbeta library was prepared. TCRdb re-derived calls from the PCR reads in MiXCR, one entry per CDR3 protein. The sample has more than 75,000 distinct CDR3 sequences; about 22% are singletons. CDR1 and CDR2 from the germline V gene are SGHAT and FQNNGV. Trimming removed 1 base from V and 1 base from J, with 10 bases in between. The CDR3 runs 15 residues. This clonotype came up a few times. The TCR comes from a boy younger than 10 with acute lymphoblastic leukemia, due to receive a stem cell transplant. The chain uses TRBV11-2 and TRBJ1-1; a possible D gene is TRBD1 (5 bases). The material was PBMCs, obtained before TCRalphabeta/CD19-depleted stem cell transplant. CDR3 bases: TGTGCCAGCAGCTTAGGTTGGGGGTCGAACACTGAAGCTTTCTTT. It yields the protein CASSLGWGSNTEAFF.